These 11 T cell receptor beta chains came from one sample sequenced in a study of blood T cell repertoires in COVID-19. Profiling relied on immunoSEQ multiplex PCR, and the TCRdb table lists in-frame clones only, not all of them. The table records about 380,000 clones, around 87% of them present only once. Sequences were obtained from PBMCs or T cells enriched from blood (not recorded which). Receptors were obtained from a man aged 30 to 45 who had recovered from COVID-19.

The rearrangement joins TRBV2 to TRBJ2-1; perhaps TRBD2 as D (6 bases). Trimming pared 6 bases from V and 8 bases from J, leaving 17 bases between. Germline V lookup: CDR1 SNHLY, CDR2 FYNNEI. CDR3 length equals 14 residues. CDR3 in amino acids: CASRGTPDIYEQFF. CDR3 nucleotide sequence: TGTGCCAGCAGGGGGACTCCCGACATCTATGAGCAGTTCTTC.

The chain joins TRBV6-2 or TRBV6-3 to TRBJ2-5, with 8 bases identical to TRBD2. The V gene end was trimmed by 5 bases and the J gene end by 0 bases; junction bases not matched to a gene: 5. The CDR3 sequence is 15 residues long. Germline assignment: CDR1 MNHEY and CDR2 SVGEGT. The CDR3 sequence: CASSKASGYQETQYF. The CDR3 DNA reads as TGTGCCAGCAGTAAGGCTAGCGGGTACCAAGAGACCCAGTACTTC.

This clone was picked up one time. The chain carries TRBV3-1 (or the pseudogene TRBV3-2) and TRBJ1-6; 7 nucleotides match TRBD1. The germline V gene has CDR1 LGHDT and CDR2 YNNKEL (reference sequence). J lost 7 bases, V lost 4 bases, and 4 bases had no gene match. The CDR3 has 14 residues. The CDR3, as DNA: TGTGCCAGCAGCCCGACAGGGAAAAATTCACCCCTCCACTTT. This sequence encodes CASSPTGKNSPLHF.

The rearrangement uses TRBV6-5 and TRBJ2-7; D is perhaps TRBD1 (5 bases). Germline CDR1 reads MNHEY; CDR2 reads SVGAGI. Trimming cost V 0 bases and J 7 bases, with 13 bases left between them. The CDR3 loop spans 14 amino acids. The CDR3 coding sequence is TGTGCCAGCAGTTACTCCGGACCTTACAGGGAGCAGTACTTC. The encoded protein is CASSYSGPYREQYF.

This clone was recorded once. V usage is TRBV6-5 and J usage is TRBJ1-1; D not resolved. This CDR3 is built from 13 residues. The V gene's germline CDR1 is MNHEY and CDR2 SVGAGI. V was cut by 6 bases and J by 0 bases, with 8 bases left in between. CDR3 nucleotide sequence: TGTGCCAGCAGCCACAATCTGAACACTGAAGCTTTCTTT. It encodes CASSHNLNTEAFF.

The J gene is TRBJ2-7, the V gene TRBV10-3; 7 nucleotides align to TRBD1. The CDR3 is 12 amino acids. Germline assignment: CDR1 ENHRY and CDR2 SYGVKD. The V segment lost 6 bases and the J segment 5 bases; nucleotides outside the gene matches: 4. The CDR3 loop is CAIRKTGDEQYF. CDR3 DNA: TGTGCCATCAGAAAAACAGGGGACGAGCAGTACTTC.

The count of this clone is one. The CDR3 loop is CASSLVGVLRSGANVLTF. In DNA form, the CDR3 reads TGTGCCAGCAGCTTAGTCGGGGTTCTTCGCTCTGGGGCCAACGTCCTGACTTTC. The chain combines TRBV7-2 with TRBJ2-6, with D possibly matching TRBD2 (5 bases). Germline V gene data show CDR1 as SGHTA and CDR2 as FQGNSA. The CDR3 runs to 18 residues. Trimming took 1 base from V and 0 from J, leaving 13 bases between them. The full variable domain, completed using reference TRBV7-2 and TRBJ2-6, is GAGVSQSPSNKVTEKGKDVELRCDPISGHTALYWYRQSLGQGLEFLIYFQGNSAPDKSGLPSDRFSAERTGGSVSTLTIQRTQQEDSAVYLCASSLVGVLRSGANVLTFGAGSRLTVL.

V is TRBV9 and J is TRBJ2-2, with a possible D match to TRBD2 (5 bases). CDR1 is SGDLS and CDR2 is YYNGEE in the germline V gene. The CDR3 consists of 15 residues. Deletions cut 2 bases from V and 4 bases from J, with 12 bases between. The CDR3 here is CASSVNSVGTGELFF. DNA for the CDR3: TGTGCCAGCAGCGTGAATAGCGTAGGCACCGGGGAGCTGTTTTTT. Full variable domain (remainder filled in from reference TRBV9 and TRBJ2-2): DSGVTQTPKHLITATGQRVTLRCSPRSGDLSVYWYQQSLDQGLQFLIQYYNGEERAKGNILERFSAQQFPDLHSELNLSSLELGDSALYFCASSVNSVGTGELFFGEGSRLTVL.

The CDR3 sequence is CASSVTGGALETQYF. The CDR3, as DNA: TGTGCCAGCAGCGTCACAGGGGGCGCCTTGGAGACCCAGTACTTC. The genes are TRBV9 and TRBJ2-5; 9 bases agree with TRBD1. V dropped 2 bases and J dropped 5; count of bases not matched to a gene: 7. The CDR3 contains 15 residues. Germline V gene data show CDR1 as SGDLS and CDR2 as YYNGEE.

The J gene is TRBJ1-4, the V gene TRBV5-1; D unclear. CDR1 is SGHRS, CDR2 YFSETQ, per germline. This CDR3 has 14 residues. V was pared by 4 bases and J by 6 bases, with 13 bases between. Here the CDR3 DNA reads TGCGCCAGCAGCCTCGGAGGGAATTATGAAAAACTGTTTTTT. It encodes CASSLGGNYEKLFF.

The V call is TRBV9, the J call TRBJ2-7; possible D gene TRBD2, 7 bases. This CDR3 contains 16 residues. Trimming left V 4 bases short and J 2 bases short, with 19 bases between. Germline V gene sequence: CDR1 SGDLS, CDR2 YYNGEE. CDR3 sequence (DNA): TGTGCCAGCAGCCCTCTGGGGGGGCGGGGCCCCTACGAGCAGTACTTC. Translating gives CASSPLGGRGPYEQYF.